These 26 T cell receptor beta chains were sequenced from one sample in a study of blood T cell repertoires in COVID-19. The repertoire was sequenced with immunoSEQ multiplex PCR; TCRdb's copy has only in-frame clones and lacks some. The table shows 50,000 or so clones, with roughly 88% occurring only once. The sequenced sample consisted of peripheral blood. These TCRs come from an elderly woman with acute or convalescent COVID-19.

In this sample, this clone turned up once. The CDR3 protein is CASSYLPMNTEAFF. CDR3 bases: TGTGCCAGCAGTTACTTGCCTATGAACACTGAAGCTTTCTTT. The genes are TRBV6-6 and TRBJ1-1; no reliable D call. V dropped 1 base and J dropped 0 bases, with 6 bases sitting between them. This CDR3 region has 14 residues. Germline assignment: CDR1 MNHNY and CDR2 SVGAGI (reference sequence).

This chain joins TRBV6-6 and TRBJ1-2; tentative D call: TRBD1 (6 bases). The germline V gene has CDR1 MNHNY and CDR2 SVGAGI (reference sequence). The CDR3 extends over 15 amino acids. The V end was cut by 8 bases, the J end by 0 bases, with 16 bases between. The CDR3 DNA reads as TGTGCCAGCGCCCGGAGCGGACAGACTAACTATGGCTACACCTTC. Its protein product is CASARSGQTNYGYTF.

The V gene is TRBV5-4, the J gene TRBJ1-1, with TRBD1 matching 7 bases. The germline gives CDR1 SGHNT, CDR2 YYREEE (reference sequence). This CDR3 comprises 15 residues. V lost 9 bases to trimming and J lost 1 base; unmatched junction nucleotides: 12. As DNA, the CDR3 is TGTGCCAACGGGCCCCCGGGACAGCCGAACACTGAAGCTTTCTTT. It specifies CANGPPGQPNTEAFF.

The chain recombines TRBV6-5 with TRBJ1-1; D uncertain. CDR3 length: 15 residues. Germline V gene data show CDR1 as MNHEY and CDR2 as SVGAGI. V was cut by 2 bases and J by 5 bases, with 15 bases left in between. Here the CDR3 reads CASSYLTTGGTEAFF. DNA of the CDR3: TGTGCCAGCAGTTACCTCACTACTGGAGGAACTGAAGCTTTCTTT.

This chain connects TRBV19 to TRBJ1-2, with 7 bases that match TRBD1. The J segment lost 3 bases and the V segment lost 6 bases, leaving 4 bases of the junction unmatched. The germline gives CDR1 LNHDA, CDR2 SQIVND (reference sequence). The CDR3 extends over 13 amino acids. As DNA, the CDR3 is TGTGCCAGTAGCCCAGGGGGGTACTATGGCTACACCTTC. Residues: CASSPGGYYGYTF.

The chain has TRBV28 and TRBJ1-2; tentatively, D is TRBD1 (6 bases). Trimming stripped 6 bases from V and 8 bases from J, with 16 bases between. Germline CDR1 and CDR2: MDHEN and SYDVKM. This CDR3 has 13 amino acids. The chain's CDR3 is CASRYGAGDGYTF. CDR3 coding DNA: TGTGCCAGCAGGTACGGAGCAGGGGACGGCTACACCTTC.

The genes are TRBV12-3 or TRBV12-4 and TRBJ1-5; D ambiguous. The CDR3 consists of 11 residues. Trimming shortened V by 7 bases and J by 9 bases, and 10 bases separated the two germline ends. The CDR3 bases are TGTGCCAGCACCCAAGCGGGGCCCCAGCATTTT. It encodes CASTQAGPQHF.

The chain carries TRBV2 and TRBJ2-5; a weak D match, TRBD2 (7 bases). This CDR3 is built from 17 residues. Between the trimmed V and J ends, which lost 6 bases and 0 bases, there was a span of 20 bases. Germline V gives CDR1 SNHLY, CDR2 FYNNEI. This CDR3 is CASRTVLGGAYQETQYF. The DNA of the CDR3 is TGTGCCAGCAGGACAGTTTTGGGGGGGGCATACCAAGAGACCCAGTACTTC.

This chain uses TRBV18 with TRBJ2-2; D ambiguous. V shed 6 bases and J shed 6 bases, with 11 bases lying between them. The germline CDR1 and CDR2 sequences are KGHSH and LQKENI. The CDR3 sequence is 13 residues long. This CDR3 is CASSPSPAGELFF. CDR3 DNA: TGTGCCAGCTCGCCGAGCCCCGCCGGGGAGCTGTTTTTT. The full variable domain, completed using reference TRBV18 and TRBJ2-2, is NAGVMQNPRHLVRRRGQEARLRCSPMKGHSHVYWYRQLPEEGLKFMVYLQKENIIDESGMPKERFSAEFPKEGPSILRIQQVVRGDSAAYFCASSPSPAGELFFGEGSRLTVL.

The chain is built from TRBV30 and TRBJ2-4; the D gene is possibly TRBD1 (6 bases). V was cut by 0 bases and J by 1 base, with 13 bases left in between. Germline V CDR1 and CDR2: GTSNPN, SVGIG (reference sequence). The length of the CDR3 is 16 residues. In nucleotides, the CDR3 is TGTGCCTGGAGTGTGCTGGGGCAGGGGGCCAAAAACATTCAGTACTTC. The encoded protein is CAWSVLGQGAKNIQYF.

The V call is TRBV28, the J call TRBJ2-4; TRBD2 matches 14 bases. This CDR3 comprises 17 residues. CDR1 and CDR2 from the germline V gene are MDHEN and SYDVKM. J lost 3 bases, V lost 5 bases, and 6 bases had no gene match. CDR3 nucleotides: TGTGCCAGCAGTGGACTAGCGGGAGGTCTGGGCAAAAACATTCAGTACTTC. Its protein is CASSGLAGGLGKNIQYF.

Only one count was recorded for this clone. V gene TRBV6-1 combines with J gene TRBJ2-1; 7 bases fit TRBD1. CDR3 length equals 15 residues. V lost 3 bases and J lost 4; bases outside the gene matches: 6. CDR1 is MNHNS and CDR2 is SASEGT in the germline V gene. For the CDR3, the DNA is TGTGCCAGCAGTGACATGGGACAGAAGTACAATGAGCAGTTCTTC. Translation: CASSDMGQKYNEQFF.

The J gene is TRBJ2-1, the V gene TRBV5-1, with D maybe TRBD2 (5 bases). Trimming removed 0 bases at V and 1 base at J, with 14 bases between. There are 17 residues in the CDR3. Germline-derived CDR1 and CDR2 are SGHRS and YFSETQ. CDR3 DNA sequence: TGCGCCAGCAGCTTGGGATCTAGCTTTACGTCCTACAATGAGCAGTTCTTC. Amino acid sequence: CASSLGSSFTSYNEQFF.

The CDR3 nucleotides read TGTGCCAGCAGCTTTACACAGGGGGCTATTGAAGCTTTCTTT. It translates to CASSFTQGAIEAFF. The J gene is TRBJ1-1, the V gene TRBV6-5; 9 bases map to TRBD1. CDR1 is MNHEY and CDR2 is SVGAGI in the germline V gene. V lost 6 bases and J lost 7; bases outside the gene matches: 9. This CDR3 has 14 residues.

The rearrangement uses TRBV29-1 and TRBJ2-1; D ambiguous. The V gene's germline CDR1 is SQVTM and CDR2 ANQGSEA. The CDR3 is made up of 14 amino acids. Trimming pared 4 bases from V and 5 bases from J, leaving 15 bases between. The CDR3 here is CSVVERFPNNEQFF. The CDR3 DNA follows: TGCAGCGTTGTTGAAAGATTTCCTAACAATGAGCAGTTCTTC.

V is TRBV7-6 and J is TRBJ1-2; 7 bases map to TRBD1. The CDR3 is 17 amino acids. Germline-derived CDR1 and CDR2 are SGHVS and FNYEAQ. Trimming at V came to 6 bases and at J to 8 bases, leaving 21 bases not matched to a gene. The CDR3 loop is CASRRIYRQGPWGGYTF. CDR3 DNA: TGTGCCAGCAGGAGAATCTACAGACAGGGACCCTGGGGGGGCTACACCTTC.

The J gene is TRBJ1-4, the V gene TRBV7-9; D might be TRBD1 (6 bases). CDR1 and CDR2 from the germline V gene are SEHNR and FQNEAQ (reference sequence). V lost 4 bases, J lost 8 bases, and 17 bases lay in between. The CDR3 contains 15 residues. The CDR3 DNA sequence: TGTGCCAGCAGCTGGGGGTCGACAGGCTCGGAAAAACTGTTTTTT. It is translated as CASSWGSTGSEKLFF.

This CDR3 reads CAWSVGGTNEKLFF. The CDR3 DNA sequence: TGTGCCTGGAGTGTAGGGGGTACTAATGAAAAACTGTTTTTT. The rearrangement uses TRBV30 and TRBJ1-4, with D possibly being TRBD1 (6 bases). This CDR3 has 14 amino acids. Trimming took 0 bases from V and 2 from J, leaving 7 bases between them. CDR1 and CDR2 from the germline V gene are GTSNPN and SVGIG (reference sequence). Based on the CDR3 plus reference TRBV30 and TRBJ1-4, the full variable domain is SQTIHQWPATLVQPVGSPLSLECTVEGTSNPNLYWYRQAAGRGLQLLFYSVGIGQISSEVPQNLSASRPQDRQFILSSKKLLLSDSGFYLCAWSVGGTNEKLFFGSGTQLSVL.

This chain uses TRBV15 with TRBJ2-7; TRBD2 is a possible D gene (6 bases). Germline loops: CDR1 LNHNV, CDR2 YYDKDF (reference sequence). Trimming removed 3 bases from V and 6 bases from J, with 12 bases in between. This CDR3 has 13 amino acids. CDR3 sequence: CATSSRLEGEQYF. For the CDR3, the DNA is TGTGCCACCAGCAGCCGATTGGAGGGCGAGCAGTACTTC.

This clone was observed a few times. The V call is TRBV5-1, the J call TRBJ2-5; 7 bases match TRBD1. This CDR3 is built from 13 residues. The junction had 1 base not matched to a gene; V was cut back by 0 bases and J by 5 bases. Germline V gene data show CDR1 as SGHRS and CDR2 as YFSETQ. The CDR3 bases are TGCGCCAGCAGCTTGGGACAGGGTGAGACCCAGTACTTC. This gives the protein CASSLGQGETQYF.

Only a few counts were recorded for this clone. The chain employs TRBV18 and TRBJ2-5, with a weak D call TRBD2 (5 bases). The length of the CDR3 is 14 residues. Looked up from germline, CDR1 is KGHSH and CDR2 is LQKENI. The V end was cut by 7 bases, the J end by 2 bases, with 14 bases between. The CDR3: CASLPGVAQETQYF. As DNA, the CDR3 is TGTGCCAGCTTACCCGGGGTAGCGCAAGAGACCCAGTACTTC.

The table lists this clone with a count of one. J is TRBJ1-2 and V is TRBV10-3; D remains ambiguous. The CDR3 has 13 amino acids. Trimming took off 3 bases at V and 7 bases at J, with 12 bases between the two ends. Germline-derived CDR1 and CDR2 are ENHRY and SYGVKD. This CDR3 reads CAISDLGGSGYTF. CDR3 nucleotide sequence: TGTGCCATCAGTGACCTGGGAGGTAGTGGCTACACCTTC.

The chain combines TRBV5-1 with TRBJ1-3; 7 positions match TRBD1. The CDR3 has 16 amino acids. Germline CDR1 and CDR2: SGHRS and YFSETQ. With V trimmed by 4 bases and J by 4 bases, 11 bases remained unmatched. This chain's CDR3 is CASSSLTMGQGNTIYF. The CDR3 DNA sequence: TGCGCCAGCAGCAGCTTAACTATGGGACAGGGAAACACCATATATTTT.

This clone has a handful of counts. The chain employs TRBV19 and TRBJ1-6, with a weak D call TRBD1 (5 bases). Germline V CDR1 and CDR2: LNHDA, SQIVND (reference sequence). CDR3 length: 14 amino acids. Trimming removed 4 bases from V and 9 bases from J, with 13 bases in between. The CDR3 protein is CASSNPGNFSPLHF. The CDR3 DNA reads TGTGCCAGTAGTAATCCAGGGAATTTTTCACCCCTCCACTTT.

This sequence joins TRBV10-2 and TRBJ2-3, with TRBD2 matching over 8 bases. The CDR3 has 15 residues. V dropped 5 bases and J dropped 1; count of bases not matched to a gene: 5. In germline, CDR1 is WSHSY, CDR2 SAAADI. CDR3 region: CASSPIAGRTDTQYF. Here the CDR3 DNA reads TGCGCCAGCAGTCCCATAGCGGGGCGCACAGATACGCAGTATTTT.

The V and J genes are TRBV2 and TRBJ2-2; D possibly corresponds to TRBD2 (6 bases). Germline assignment: CDR1 SNHLY and CDR2 FYNNEI. V was trimmed by 6 bases and J by 11 bases, leaving 19 bases between them. The CDR3 runs 14 residues. This chain's CDR3 is CASSQRDLGSELFF. The CDR3 coding sequence is TGTGCCAGCAGCCAACGGGACTTAGGTTCAGAGCTGTTTTTT.